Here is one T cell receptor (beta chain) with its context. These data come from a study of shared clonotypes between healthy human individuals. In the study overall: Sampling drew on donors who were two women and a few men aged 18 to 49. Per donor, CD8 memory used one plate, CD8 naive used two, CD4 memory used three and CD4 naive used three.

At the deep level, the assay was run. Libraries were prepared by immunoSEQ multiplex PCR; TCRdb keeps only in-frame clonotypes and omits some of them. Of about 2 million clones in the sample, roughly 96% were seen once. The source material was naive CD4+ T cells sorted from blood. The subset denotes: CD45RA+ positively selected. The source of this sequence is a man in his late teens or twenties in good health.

The CDR3, as DNA: TGTGCCAGCAGGGAGACCGTGGCCCCCTCCTACGAGCAGTACTTC. It encodes CASRETVAPSYEQYF. The genes are TRBV9 and TRBJ2-7; D not resolved. The V and J ends lost 5 bases and 0 bases respectively, with 15 bases between them. The CDR3 length is 15 residues. Per germline, CDR1 SGDLS and CDR2 YYNGEE. The full variable domain, in which reference TRBV9 and TRBJ2-7 provide the parts outside the CDR3, is DSGVTQTPKHLITATGQRVTLRCSPRSGDLSVYWYQQSLDQGLQFLIQYYNGEERAKGNILERFSAQQFPDLHSELNLSSLELGDSALYFCASRETVAPSYEQYFGPGTRLTVT.